What follows are 9 T cell receptor beta chains derived from one specimen sequenced in a study of T cells in Graves' hyperthyroidism and ophthalmopathy. The investigators amplified TCR beta CDR3 regions from RNA transcripts. Carried out on the TCR CDR3, a first-round RT-PCR used the HTBI primer set. TCRdb independently ran MiXCR on the multiplex PCR reads; one entry per CDR3 protein. This sample has 660,000 or so distinct CDR3 sequences, with about 45% found just once. The sequenced material came from peripheral blood or thyroid tissue (not recorded which). Receptors were obtained from an adult man with Graves' disease, either hyperthyroidism or ophthalmopathy (not recorded which).

This clonotype was seen only a few times. V is TRBV15 and J is TRBJ1-5; no definite D call. Germline V CDR1 and CDR2: LNHNV, YYDKDF (reference sequence). The V and J ends lost 0 bases and 2 bases respectively, with 20 bases between them. The CDR3 is made up of 19 amino acids. The CDR3 DNA is TGTGCCACCAGCAGAGATCTTGATAGAACTTTGCAGGGCAATCAGCCCCAGCATTTT. The encoded protein is CATSRDLDRTLQGNQPQHF. Supplemented by reference TRBV15 and TRBJ1-5, the full variable domain reads DAMVIQNPRYQVTQFGKPVTLSCSQTLNHNVMYWYQQKSSQAPKLLFHYYDKDFNNEADTPDNFQSRRPNTSFCFLDIRSPGLGDTAMYLCATSRDLDRTLQGNQPQHFGDGTRLSIL.

The chain is built from TRBV20-1 and TRBJ2-7, with 7 bases identical to TRBD2. Germline CDR1 DFQATT, CDR2 SNEGSKA (reference sequence). The J segment lost 5 bases and the V segment lost 2 bases, leaving 9 bases of the junction unmatched. This CDR3 region has 14 residues. The CDR3 region has the DNA TGCAGTGCTAGATTTACGGGAGGAACGAACGAGCAGTACTTC. Amino acids: CSARFTGGTNEQYF.

The V gene is TRBV19, the J gene TRBJ2-2; D is possibly TRBD1 (5 bases). V lost 3 bases, J lost 1 base, and 9 bases lay in between. The CDR3 runs to 15 residues. Germline V gene data show CDR1 as LNHDA and CDR2 as SQIVND (reference sequence). In DNA form, the CDR3 reads TGTGCCAGTAGTATGGGGCCGAAGAACACCGGGGAGCTGTTTTTT. Its translation: CASSMGPKNTGELFF.

The table lists this clonotype with many counts. The V and J genes are TRBV7-9 and TRBJ1-5; D gene uncertain. Germline-derived CDR1 and CDR2 are SEHNR and FQNEAQ (reference sequence). Trimming shortened V by 11 bases and J by 0 bases, and 11 bases separated the two germline ends. CDR3 size: 13 residues. Written as DNA, the CDR3 is TGTGCCGGCCAGGAGGGTAGCAATCAGCCCCAGCATTTT. Translating gives CAGQEGSNQPQHF.

The genes are TRBV7-2 and TRBJ2-2; D perhaps matches TRBD1 (6 bases). This CDR3 spans 15 amino acids. With 11 bases removed from V and 4 bases from J, the gap between germline ends came to 20 bases. Looked up from germline, CDR1 is SGHTA and CDR2 is FQGNSA. CDR3 residues: CASNHWGQITGELFF. The CDR3 region has the DNA TGTGCCTCCAATCACTGGGGACAAATCACCGGGGAGCTGTTTTTT.

This clonotype has a handful of counts. The V call is TRBV29-1, the J call TRBJ1-1; 8 bases align to TRBD1. Germline V lookup: CDR1 SQVTM, CDR2 ANQGSEA. With 8 bases clipped from V and 5 bases from J, the junction kept 7 bases outside the gene matches. The CDR3 contains 12 residues. The CDR3 DNA follows: TGCAGCACTGGACAGGGTAAAACTGAAGCTTTCTTT. Protein sequence: CSTGQGKTEAFF.

The chain combines TRBV20-1 with TRBJ2-2, with TRBD2 matching over 8 bases. Germline trimming cut 4 bases from V and 6 bases from J; bases unmatched to any gene: 7. CDR1 is DFQATT and CDR2 is SNEGSKA in the germline V gene (reference sequence). This CDR3 has 14 amino acids. CDR3 sequence: CSATGTRLPGELFF. The CDR3 DNA sequence: TGCAGTGCTACCGGGACTAGGTTGCCCGGGGAGCTGTTTTTT.

This chain uses TRBV2 with TRBJ2-7, with TRBD1 matching over 11 bases. In germline, CDR1 is SNHLY, CDR2 FYNNEI. The ends lost 5 bases at V and 7 bases at J; junction bases unmatched: 10. The CDR3 consists of 15 residues. CDR3: CASSSRDRGLREQYF. The CDR3, as DNA: TGTGCCAGCAGTTCCCGGGACAGGGGGTTGAGGGAGCAGTACTTC.

The rearrangement joins TRBV5-1 to TRBJ1-2, with D possibly matching TRBD1 (6 bases). The germline V gene has CDR1 SGHRS and CDR2 YFSETQ. The CDR3 is 14 residues long. Trimming removed 5 bases from V and 6 bases from J, with 17 bases in between. The CDR3 loop reads CASSSLGGGDGYTF. The CDR3 DNA is TGCGCCAGCAGTTCCTTAGGGGGAGGCGATGGCTACACCTTC.